The 21 T cell receptor beta chains listed next were all sequenced from one sample in a study of T cells after yellow fever vaccination. TCRdb recomputed calls from the 5' RACE reads with MiXCR, one row per CDR3 protein. The sample has 300,000 to 350,000 distinct CDR3 sequences; about 8.3% are singletons. The sequences come from PBMCs, collected around 45 days after the first yellow fever vaccination. These receptors came from a man younger than 30 who received the YFV17D yellow fever vaccine.

This clonotype was detected ten times or more. The chain combines TRBV11-2 with TRBJ2-3; no firm D call. The CDR3 runs 13 residues. CDR1 SGHAT and CDR2 FQNNGV come from the germline V gene. The ends were cut back, 8 bases at V and 1 base at J, with 10 bases in the middle. CDR3 sequence reads: CASLRTGTDTQYF. The CDR3 nucleotides are TGTGCCAGCCTGCGGACGGGCACAGATACGCAGTATTTT. The full variable domain, with the rest looked up from reference TRBV11-2 and TRBJ2-3, is EAGVAQSPRYKIIEKRQSVAFWCNPISGHATLYWYQQILGQGPKLLIQFQNNGVVDDSQLPKDRFSAERLKGVDSTLKIQPAKLEDSAVYLCASLRTGTDTQYFGPGTRLTVL.

The sample holds a few counts of this clonotype. This sequence joins TRBV7-3 and TRBJ2-3; 10 nucleotides align to TRBD2. The trim removed 4 bases at V and 6 bases at J, leaving 7 bases unmatched. The CDR3 totals 15 residues. CDR1 and CDR2 (germline): SGHTA, FQGTGA. The CDR3 sequence is CASSSLAGELDTQYF. Here the CDR3 DNA reads TGTGCCAGCAGCTCTCTAGCGGGGGAGCTTGATACGCAGTATTTT.

The chain links TRBV5-1 to TRBJ2-2; D gene unclear. V lost 2 bases to trimming and J lost 2 bases, with 10 bases between them. The germline V gene encodes CDR1 SGHRS and CDR2 YFSETQ. The CDR3 has 15 amino acids. CDR3 coding DNA: TGCGCCAGCAGCTTTCTACAGTTAAACACCGGGGAGCTGTTTTTT. Its protein is CASSFLQLNTGELFF.

In this sample, this clonotype turned up a few times. This rearrangement joins TRBV5-1 to TRBJ2-3; 9 nucleotides align to TRBD2. The CDR3 is 18 amino acids. The V gene end was trimmed by 7 bases and the J gene end by 4 bases; junction bases not matched to a gene: 19. Germline values: CDR1 SGHRS, CDR2 YFSETQ. CDR3 region: CASGDSVGRGGIADTQYF. Written as DNA, the CDR3 is TGCGCCAGCGGTGATTCCGTAGGGCGGGGGGGAATCGCAGATACGCAGTATTTT.

This clonotype occurred many times. The V call is TRBV5-6, the J call TRBJ1-5; no firm D call. With 0 bases removed from V and 5 bases from J, the gap between germline ends came to 3 bases. The CDR3 covers 12 residues. CDR1 and CDR2 (germline): SGHDT, YYEEEE. The DNA of the CDR3 is TGTGCCAGCAGCTTGGGGGATCAGCCCCAGCATTTT. This gives the protein CASSLGDQPQHF. The whole variable domain, filled in from reference TRBV5-6 and TRBJ1-5, reads DAGVTQSPTHLIKTRGQQVTLRCSPKSGHDTVSWYQQALGQGPQFIFQYYEEEERQRGNFPDRFSGHQFPNYSSELNVNALLLGDSALYLCASSLGDQPQHFGDGTRLSIL.

CDR3 in amino acids: CSARESPGTLLYNEQFF. The CDR3, as DNA: TGCAGTGCTAGAGAGTCGCCCGGGACTTTACTCTACAATGAGCAGTTCTTC. The V call is TRBV20-1, the J call TRBJ2-1; tentatively, D is TRBD2 (6 bases). This CDR3 comprises 17 residues. The germline CDR1 and CDR2 sequences are DFQATT and SNEGSKA (reference sequence). V was trimmed by 0 bases and J by 3 bases, leaving 18 bases between them.

This clonotype occurred a few times. This chain uses TRBV10-3 with TRBJ1-2; a weak D match, TRBD1 (6 bases). V was pared by 11 bases and J by 7 bases, with 14 bases between. CDR1 ENHRY and CDR2 SYGVKD come from the germline V gene. This CDR3 spans 11 amino acids. The CDR3: CAAQGASGYTF. The CDR3 nucleotides read TGTGCCGCACAGGGCGCGAGTGGCTACACCTTC.

This clonotype was recorded a few times. The V gene is TRBV29-1, the J gene TRBJ1-1, with D uncertain. Trimming shortened V by 1 base and J by 3 bases, and 9 bases separated the two germline ends. The CDR3 is 13 amino acids. The germline V gene has CDR1 SQVTM and CDR2 ANQGSEA. The DNA for the CDR3 is TGCAGCGTTGAAGGGACGGCCTACACTGAAGCTTTCTTT. Amino acid sequence: CSVEGTAYTEAFF.

This chain joins TRBV5-1 and TRBJ1-2; 7 bases align to TRBD1. Germline V CDR1 and CDR2: SGHRS, YFSETQ. The CDR3 contains 15 residues. V lost 4 bases to trimming and J lost 0 bases; unmatched junction nucleotides: 6. The CDR3, as DNA: TGCGCCAGCAGCCTAAGACAGGGAGCTAACTATGGCTACACCTTC. Protein: CASSLRQGANYGYTF. The complete variable domain, with remaining parts taken from reference TRBV5-1 and TRBJ1-2, reads KAGVTQTPRYLIKTRGQQVTLSCSPISGHRSVSWYQQTPGQGLQFLFEYFSETQRNKGNFPGRFSGRQFSNSRSEMNVSTLELGDSALYLCASSLRQGANYGYTFGSGTRLTVV.

The rearrangement uses TRBV6-1 and TRBJ2-3; 7 bases match TRBD2. CDR3 length: 15 amino acids. V trimming: 6 bases; J trimming: 0 bases; junction bases outside the gene matches: 6. Looked up from germline, CDR1 is MNHNS and CDR2 is SASEGT. CDR3 bases: TGTGCCAGCAGCCCCTGGGAGGGTAGCACAGATACGCAGTATTTT. It specifies CASSPWEGSTDTQYF.

This clonotype was detected a few times. This chain connects TRBV1 to TRBJ1-6. TRBV1 has pseudogene status. The CDR3 loop spans 9 amino acids. This CDR3 reads CTSSHLIHF. CDR3 in DNA: TGCACCAGCAGCCATCTTATCCACTTT.

The chain is built from TRBV24-1 and TRBJ2-1; perhaps TRBD2 as D (5 bases). V dropped 7 bases and J dropped 5 bases, with 14 bases sitting between them. This CDR3 has 14 residues. In germline, CDR1 is KGHDR, CDR2 SFDVKD. CDR3 region: CATSPTSADNEQFF. As DNA, the CDR3 is TGTGCCACCAGCCCAACTAGTGCTGACAATGAGCAGTTCTTC.

This clonotype has just a few counts. The chain links TRBV13 to TRBJ2-5, with 12 bases aligning to TRBD1. This CDR3 region has 15 residues. Germline CDR1 PRHDT, CDR2 FYEKMQ (reference sequence). J was trimmed by 5 bases and V by 5 bases; bases with no gene match: 6. CDR3 in amino acids: CASSPGTGGLETQYF. The CDR3, as DNA: TGTGCCAGCAGCCCCGGGACAGGGGGCTTGGAGACCCAGTACTTC.

This clonotype showed up just a few times. The chain uses TRBV20-1 and TRBJ2-5; 7 nucleotides agree with TRBD1. CDR1 and CDR2 from the germline V gene are DFQATT and SNEGSKA (reference sequence). The CDR3 sequence is 14 residues long. The V gene end was trimmed by 3 bases and the J gene end by 0 bases; junction bases not matched to a gene: 4. The CDR3 bases are TGCAGTGCTAGTTCGACAGGGTACCAAGAGACCCAGTACTTC. Translating it yields CSASSTGYQETQYF.

The table lists this clonotype with a few counts. The rearrangement joins TRBV11-2 to TRBJ2-1; 8 positions match TRBD1. Germline CDR1 SGHAT, CDR2 FQNNGV. The CDR3 is 13 amino acids. V lost 5 bases to trimming and J lost 6 bases; unmatched junction nucleotides: 3. For the CDR3, the DNA is TGTGCCAGCAGCGGACAGGGTCTCAATGAGCAGTTCTTC. Its translation is CASSGQGLNEQFF.

This clonotype occurred a few times. The chain combines TRBV20-1 with TRBJ2-7, with 9 positions matching TRBD2. The CDR3 has 15 residues. Germline V gives CDR1 DFQATT, CDR2 SNEGSKA (reference sequence). Unmatched junction bases numbered 9, after V lost 2 bases and J lost 4 bases. CDR3: CSARSVSSGVYEQYF. The DNA for the CDR3 is TGCAGTGCTAGATCGGTGTCTAGCGGGGTTTACGAGCAGTACTTC.

This clonotype appeared a few times. The CDR3 region is CSASRPDSYSNQPQHF. As DNA, the CDR3 is TGCAGTGCTAGTCGTCCGGATTCTTATAGCAATCAGCCCCAGCATTTT. This chain connects TRBV20-1 to TRBJ1-5, with unresolved D. V was shortened by 3 bases and J by 0 bases, with 15 bases between the two germline ends. CDR3 length: 16 residues. Germline lookup yields CDR1 DFQATT and CDR2 SNEGSKA (reference sequence).

This clonotype was seen a few times. The rearrangement joins TRBV2 to TRBJ1-3; 8 positions match TRBD1. Trimming at V came to 2 bases and at J to 10 bases, leaving 7 bases not matched to a gene. Germline CDR1 reads SNHLY; CDR2 reads FYNNEI. The length of the CDR3 is 14 residues. CDR3 DNA sequence: TGTGCCAGCAGTGAAACCCAGGGGGCTTTGACCATATATTTT. This translates into CASSETQGALTIYF.

The chain combines TRBV14 with TRBJ2-1; no firm D call. CDR3 length equals 14 residues. Germline V lookup: CDR1 SGHDN, CDR2 FVKESK. V shed 4 bases and J shed 3 bases, with 10 bases lying between them. The CDR3 DNA sequence: TGTGCCAGCAGCCCATCGGGTATCTACAATGAGCAGTTCTTC. It yields the protein CASSPSGIYNEQFF.

The V call is TRBV3-1, the J call TRBJ1-1; TRBD1 agrees at 8 bases. Trimming took 2 bases from V and 3 from J; bases not matched to a gene: 5. This CDR3 region has 15 residues. Germline CDR1 LGHDT, CDR2 YNNKEL (reference sequence). CDR3: CASSQNPGQDTEAFF. CDR3 nucleotides: TGTGCCAGCAGCCAAAATCCGGGACAGGACACTGAAGCTTTCTTT.

There are a few counts of this clonotype. This chain joins TRBV20-1 and TRBJ2-7, with D tentatively TRBD1 (5 bases). The V end lost 6 bases, the J end lost 4 bases, and 19 bases lay between the germline ends. This CDR3 spans 14 amino acids. The V gene's germline CDR1 is DFQATT and CDR2 SNEGSKA (reference sequence). CDR3 region: CSAQGAKGSYEQYV. The DNA for the CDR3 is TGCAGTGCCCAAGGGGCAAAAGGGTCATACGAGCAGTACGTC.